This T cell receptor beta chain was recorded in a study of shared clonotypes between healthy human individuals. Overall study findings and caveats: Clonotypes shared by all four donors outscored non-shared clonotypes in generation probability. Generally, naive subsets (rather than memory subsets) showed larger estimated richness.

The assay was immunoSEQ multiplex PCR, and TCRdb's table has in-frame clones only and misses some. There are 2.3 million or so clones in the sample; about 92% occur only once, and under 0.45% lies in the top ten. The length of the CDR3 is 13 residues. CDR1 is SNHLY and CDR2 is FYNNEI in the germline V gene. Trimming left V 2 bases short and J 8 bases short, with 12 bases between. In regard to this clone: Its antigen is unknown.

Everyone who donated was a Caucasian adult who lived in Nashville, Tennessee. The study separated CD4+ cells into CD45RA+ naive and CD45RA-negative memory subsets. Input material: naive CD4+ T cells from PBMCs. As for subset: CD45RA+ positively selected. The source of this sequence is a young man in good health. Some clones in this sample may be carry-over from other donors' samples. The V call is TRBV2, the J call TRBJ1-1; tentative D call: TRBD1 (5 bases). CDR3 nucleotide sequence: TGTGCCAGCAGTGAACAGACAGCCCCCGAAGCTTTCTTT. Protein: CASSEQTAPEAFF. The full variable domain, its missing parts supplied by reference TRBV2 and TRBJ1-1, is EPEVTQTPSHQVTQMGQEVILRCVPISNHLYFYWYRQILGQKVEFLVSFYNNEISEKSEIFDDQFSVERPDGSNFTLKIRSTKLEDSAMYFCASSEQTAPEAFFGQGTRLTVV.